Listed here are 28 T cell receptor beta chains from one sample, sequenced in a study of cytomegalovirus exposure and HLA in healthy donors. The study ran its PCR with 60 Vbeta and 13 Jbeta primers. The table came from immunoSEQ multiplex PCR; TCRdb's copy has only in-frame clones and leaves some out. The repertoire holds roughly 150,000 clones, with 80% as singletons. The material sequenced was PBMCs. These receptors were obtained from a man aged 25-45 years in good health and CMV-seronegative.

The chain joins TRBV4-1 to TRBJ2-7, with 13 bases aligning to TRBD2. Losses at the gene ends were 6 bases for V and 6 bases for J; bases not matched to a gene: 5. Germline V gene lookup returns CDR1 MGHRA and CDR2 YSYEKL. This CDR3 region has 14 residues. CDR3 residues: CASRQLAGGREQYF. CDR3 bases: TGCGCCAGCAGGCAACTAGCGGGAGGGCGCGAGCAGTACTTC.

The V and J genes are TRBV7-3 and TRBJ2-1; weak D call: TRBD2 (5 bases). Germline V gene data show CDR1 as SGHTA and CDR2 as FQGTGA. Trimming took 5 bases from V and 0 from J, leaving 17 bases between them. This CDR3 contains 17 residues. This CDR3 reads CASSPPGMQSSYNEQFF. In DNA, the CDR3 is TGTGCCAGCAGCCCCCCGGGAATGCAAAGCTCCTACAATGAGCAGTTCTTC.

The chain links TRBV7-3 to TRBJ2-7; TRBD2 matches 8 bases. CDR1 SGHTA and CDR2 FQGTGA come from the germline V gene. With V trimmed by 0 bases and J by 1 base, 8 bases remained unmatched. CDR3 length equals 17 residues. The CDR3 coding sequence is TGTGCCAGCAGCTTAACGCCCCACCAGCGGGAGTCCTACGAGCAGTACTTC. Translating it yields CASSLTPHQRESYEQYF.

The chain is built from TRBV30 and TRBJ1-6; D uncertain. Germline loops: CDR1 GTSNPN, CDR2 SVGIG (reference sequence). Trimming took off 4 bases at V and 7 bases at J, with 11 bases between the two ends. This CDR3 has 13 amino acids. In DNA form, the CDR3 reads TGTGCCTGGATAGAACAGACGAATTCACCCCTCCACTTT. Its translation is CAWIEQTNSPLHF.

The rearrangement links TRBV7-9 to TRBJ1-1; tentatively, D is TRBD1 (5 bases). Germline lookup yields CDR1 SEHNR and CDR2 FQNEAQ (reference sequence). The length of the CDR3 is 15 residues. Trimming removed 5 bases from V and 3 bases from J, with 16 bases in between. CDR3 amino acids: CASSPVGGGYTEAFF. DNA for the CDR3: TGTGCCAGCAGCCCCGTAGGCGGGGGGTACACTGAAGCTTTCTTT. Full variable domain (rest looked up from reference TRBV7-9 and TRBJ1-1): DTGVSQNPRHKITKRGQNVTFRCDPISEHNRLYWYRQTLGQGPEFLTYFQNEAQLEKSRLLSDRFSAERPKGSFSTLEIQRTEQGDSAMYLCASSPVGGGYTEAFFGQGTRLTVV.

This chain connects TRBV9 to TRBJ2-1, with 12 positions matching TRBD2. Trimming at V came to 2 bases and at J to 10 bases, leaving 7 bases not matched to a gene. The germline V gene encodes CDR1 SGDLS and CDR2 YYNGEE. The CDR3 is 15 amino acids. The CDR3 bases are TGTGCCAGCAGCGTTGACCTAGCGGGGGGGCGGGAGCAGTTCTTC. Its translation is CASSVDLAGGREQFF.

The chain links TRBV5-1 to TRBJ2-3; the match to TRBD2 covers 10 bases. The CDR3 extends over 16 amino acids. Germline V CDR1 and CDR2: SGHRS, YFSETQ. V shed 2 bases and J 2 bases; nucleotides not matched to a gene: 5. The CDR3 loop reads CASSLSSGGYTDTQYF. CDR3 sequence (DNA): TGCGCCAGCAGCTTATCTAGCGGGGGATACACAGATACGCAGTATTTT.

This sequence joins TRBV5-1 and TRBJ1-4; D not certain. Germline CDR1 is SGHRS and CDR2 is YFSETQ. CDR3 size: 15 residues. V lost 3 bases and J lost 0, with 9 bases in between. In DNA, the CDR3 is TGCGCCAGCAGCTCATCATTAGCAACTAATGAAAAACTGTTTTTT. Residues: CASSSSLATNEKLFF. Full variable domain (rest looked up from reference TRBV5-1 and TRBJ1-4): KAGVTQTPRYLIKTRGQQVTLSCSPISGHRSVSWYQQTPGQGLQFLFEYFSETQRNKGNFPGRFSGRQFSNSRSEMNVSTLELGDSALYLCASSSSLATNEKLFFGSGTQLSVL.

The chain joins TRBV14 to TRBJ2-7; D unresolved. Trimming took off 6 bases at V and 2 bases at J, with 17 bases between the two ends. The CDR3 is made up of 15 amino acids. The germline V gene encodes CDR1 SGHDN and CDR2 FVKESK. CDR3 in DNA: TGTGCCAGCAGTCTCGCAGGCTTCTCGGCCTACGAGCAGTACTTC. Residues: CASSLAGFSAYEQYF.

The chain has TRBV7-2 and TRBJ2-7; 9 bases align to TRBD2. This CDR3 comprises 15 residues. Germline trimming cut 7 bases from V and 3 bases from J; bases unmatched to any gene: 10. In germline, CDR1 is SGHTA, CDR2 FQGNSA. DNA for the CDR3: TGTGCCAGCAAAAGTCTTAGCGGGGGAGGCTACGAGCAGTACTTC. Its translation: CASKSLSGGGYEQYF. The full variable domain, its missing parts supplied by reference TRBV7-2 and TRBJ2-7, is GAGVSQSPSNKVTEKGKDVELRCDPISGHTALYWYRQSLGQGLEFLIYFQGNSAPDKSGLPSDRFSAERTGGSVSTLTIQRTQQEDSAVYLCASKSLSGGGYEQYFGPGTRLTVT.

This clone appeared once. A read error may account for a junction end that differs from germline. This same CDR3 is encoded by further DNA sequences in the sample. This chain uses TRBV7-9 with TRBJ1-1; D ambiguous. CDR3 size: 14 residues. Germline V lookup: CDR1 SEHNR, CDR2 FQNEAQ (reference sequence). The chain's CDR3 is CASSLSAGFTEAFF. CDR3 DNA sequence: TGTGCCAGCAGCTTAAGCGCGGGGTTCACTGAAGCGTTCTTT.

The V and J genes are TRBV28 and TRBJ2-3, with 11 positions matching TRBD2. V lost 5 bases and J lost 6; bases outside the gene matches: 16. This CDR3 is built from 18 residues. Germline loops: CDR1 MDHEN, CDR2 SYDVKM. The CDR3 sequence is CASSPITGTSGILDTQYF. In nucleotides, the CDR3 is TGTGCCAGCAGTCCAATTACCGGGACTAGCGGTATTCTTGATACGCAGTATTTT.

The chain uses TRBV18 and TRBJ1-5; D remains unclear. The CDR3 loop spans 16 amino acids. Per germline, CDR1 KGHSH and CDR2 LQKENI. With 3 bases removed from V and 0 bases from J, the gap between germline ends came to 12 bases. CDR3 amino acids: CASSPTSPYSNQPQHF. DNA of the CDR3: TGTGCCAGCTCACCCACATCCCCTTATAGCAATCAGCCCCAGCATTTT.

This chain uses TRBV30 with TRBJ2-5, with TRBD2 matching over 11 bases. In germline, CDR1 is GTSNPN, CDR2 SVGIG (reference sequence). The CDR3 is made up of 13 amino acids. V lost 4 bases, J lost 2 bases, and 0 bases stayed unmatched. This chain's CDR3 is CAWTSGGQETQYF. The CDR3 region has the DNA TGTGCCTGGACTAGCGGGGGGCAAGAGACCCAGTACTTC. The full variable domain, in which reference TRBV30 and TRBJ2-5 provide the parts outside the CDR3, is SQTIHQWPATLVQPVGSPLSLECTVEGTSNPNLYWYRQAAGRGLQLLFYSVGIGQISSEVPQNLSASRPQDRQFILSSKKLLLSDSGFYLCAWTSGGQETQYFGPGTRLLVL.

V is TRBV4-1 and J is TRBJ1-1, with unresolved D. The CDR3 consists of 14 residues. Germline V gene sequence: CDR1 MGHRA, CDR2 YSYEKL. The V and J ends lost 4 bases and 5 bases respectively, with 14 bases between them. The CDR3 region has the DNA TGCGCCAGCAGCCCACGGGAGGGCGGGACTGAAGCTTTCTTT. It translates to CASSPREGGTEAFF.

The chain links TRBV4-2 to TRBJ1-4, with 7 bases fitting TRBD1. J lost 7 bases, V lost 4 bases, and 6 bases had no gene match. Germline CDR1 and CDR2: LGHNA and YNFKEQ. The length of the CDR3 is 14 residues. DNA of the CDR3: TGTGCCAGCAGCCCCAGACAGGGAGGTGAAAAACTGTTTTTT. It encodes CASSPRQGGEKLFF.

This chain connects TRBV18 to TRBJ1-5; unclear D gene. V was clipped by 5 bases and J by 0 bases, with 14 bases between them. The CDR3 has 16 amino acids. Germline V gene sequence: CDR1 KGHSH, CDR2 LQKENI. The CDR3 reads CASSSEGSYSNQPQHF. CDR3 coding DNA: TGTGCCAGCTCATCCGAGGGCAGTTATAGCAATCAGCCCCAGCATTTT.

This rearrangement joins TRBV5-1 to TRBJ1-5, with D possibly TRBD1 on 6 matching bases. V lost 4 bases and J lost 7, with 18 bases in between. Looked up from germline, CDR1 is SGHRS and CDR2 is YFSETQ. This CDR3 spans 15 amino acids. CDR3: CASSLTGSLFQPQHF. For the CDR3, the DNA is TGCGCCAGCAGCCTTACAGGGTCGCTGTTCCAGCCCCAGCATTTT.

This clone was seen only a few times. The chain combines TRBV9 with TRBJ2-7; the D gene is possibly TRBD2 (6 bases). Trimming pared 3 bases from V and 3 bases from J, leaving 13 bases between. CDR1 and CDR2 (germline): SGDLS, YYNGEE. CDR3 length equals 14 residues. The CDR3 coding sequence is TGTGCCAGCAGCGCCGGAGCCGGGGGCTACGAGCAGTACTTC. Amino acid sequence: CASSAGAGGYEQYF.

The V gene is TRBV7-9, the J gene TRBJ2-7; 7 bases are shared with TRBD2. The V gene's germline CDR1 is SEHNR and CDR2 FQNEAQ (reference sequence). The V gene end was trimmed by 6 bases and the J gene end by 0 bases; junction bases not matched to a gene: 2. CDR3 length equals 13 residues. The CDR3 region is CASRLAASYEQYF. The CDR3 nucleotides are TGTGCCAGCAGGCTAGCGGCCTCCTACGAGCAGTACTTC.

The V gene is TRBV19, the J gene TRBJ2-1; tentative D call: TRBD2 (5 bases). The CDR3 totals 14 residues. Trimming removed 4 bases at V and 8 bases at J, with 15 bases between. Germline V lookup: CDR1 LNHDA, CDR2 SQIVND (reference sequence). The CDR3 here is CASSSPGERDEQFF. The CDR3 nucleotides read TGTGCCAGTAGTAGTCCGGGCGAGAGGGATGAGCAGTTCTTC.

The chain uses TRBV30 and TRBJ2-7, with unresolved D. The V and J ends lost 2 bases and 2 bases respectively, with 10 bases between them. This CDR3 comprises 13 residues. Germline CDR1 GTSNPN, CDR2 SVGIG (reference sequence). CDR3 coding DNA: TGTGCCTGGAGTTTGGGCAGACCCTACGAGCAGTACTTC. This encodes CAWSLGRPYEQYF.

This clone appeared a single time. The rearrangement uses TRBV4-3 and TRBJ1-6; D gene ambiguous. Germline V gives CDR1 LGHNA, CDR2 YSLEER. CDR3 length equals 15 residues. Trimming took off 1 base at V and 0 bases at J, with 4 bases between the two ends. CDR3 amino acids: CASSQVFSYNSPLHF. CDR3 in DNA: TGCGCCAGCAGCCAAGTATTCTCCTATAATTCACCCCTCCACTTT.

In its sample, this clone was seen a few times. The CDR3 region has the DNA TGTGCCTGGAGGAGGTCTGTCGGAGGCTCCTATAATTCACCCCTCCACTTT. It codes for CAWRRSVGGSYNSPLHF. The chain joins TRBV30 to TRBJ1-6, with D unresolved. Germline values: CDR1 GTSNPN, CDR2 SVGIG (reference sequence). The CDR3 spans 17 residues. Deletions cut 3 bases from V and 0 bases from J, with 15 bases between.

The chain joins TRBV5-1 to TRBJ2-5; D possibly corresponds to TRBD2 (6 bases). CDR1 and CDR2 (germline): SGHRS, YFSETQ. The CDR3 length is 14 residues. With 7 bases removed from V and 5 bases from J, the gap between germline ends came to 18 bases. Here the CDR3 DNA reads TGCGCCAGCCGAGCCGGGAGAGAGGGGGAGACCCAGTACTTC. This sequence encodes CASRAGREGETQYF. The full variable domain, with the rest looked up from reference TRBV5-1 and TRBJ2-5, is KAGVTQTPRYLIKTRGQQVTLSCSPISGHRSVSWYQQTPGQGLQFLFEYFSETQRNKGNFPGRFSGRQFSNSRSEMNVSTLELGDSALYLCASRAGREGETQYFGPGTRLLVL.

Here the CDR3 reads CASSLGAKNIQYF. The CDR3 DNA follows: TGTGCCAGCAGTCTCGGAGCCAAAAACATTCAGTACTTC. The V gene is TRBV7-2, the J gene TRBJ2-4; D is uncertain. The CDR3 is 13 amino acids. Germline CDR1 reads SGHTA; CDR2 reads FQGNSA. Trimming took 6 bases from V and 0 from J, leaving 6 bases between them.

This clone has just a few counts. The J gene is TRBJ1-5, the V gene TRBV6-5; D gene unclear. Germline lookup yields CDR1 MNHEY and CDR2 SVGAGI. The CDR3 loop spans 14 amino acids. V was cut by 2 bases and J by 1 base, with 6 bases left in between. The CDR3 nucleotides read TGTGCCAGCAGTTACGGGCAGAGCAATCAGCCCCAGCATTTT. Amino acid sequence: CASSYGQSNQPQHF.

The chain combines TRBV9 with TRBJ1-3; D ambiguous. The CDR3 totals 14 residues. Germline values: CDR1 SGDLS, CDR2 YYNGEE. V was pared by 1 base and J by 3 bases, with 8 bases between. The CDR3 reads CASSVNRGGNTIYF. The DNA of the CDR3 is TGTGCCAGCAGCGTAAACCGGGGTGGAAACACCATATATTTT. Together with reference TRBV9 and TRBJ1-3, the CDR3 gives the full variable domain: DSGVTQTPKHLITATGQRVTLRCSPRSGDLSVYWYQQSLDQGLQFLIQYYNGEERAKGNILERFSAQQFPDLHSELNLSSLELGDSALYFCASSVNRGGNTIYFGEGSWLTVV.